The 28 T cell receptor beta chains listed next were all sequenced from one sample in a study of T cells in Graves' hyperthyroidism and ophthalmopathy. The investigators amplified TCR beta CDR3 regions from RNA transcripts. Initially, a first-round RT-PCR of the TCR CDR3 employed the HTBI primer set. TCRdb re-called the multiplex PCR reads through MiXCR, storing one row per CDR3 protein. In the table there are about 770,000 distinct CDR3 sequences, 15% to 20% of which are singletons. The sample taken for sequencing was blood. Receptors originate from a woman aged 45-65 years with Graves' hyperthyroidism that later progressed to Graves' ophthalmopathy.

The chain recombines TRBV15 with TRBJ1-2; 10 bases map to TRBD1. The CDR3 has 13 amino acids. V dropped 7 bases and J dropped 5; count of bases not matched to a gene: 4. Germline V gene sequence: CDR1 LNHNV, CDR2 YYDKDF (reference sequence). The CDR3 nucleotides read TGTGCCACCACTAGGGACAGGGGTTATGGCTACACCTTC. It codes for CATTRDRGYGYTF.

This clonotype was picked up a small number of times. The rearrangement uses TRBV14 and TRBJ2-1, with 7 bases fitting TRBD1. The germline CDR1 and CDR2 sequences are SGHDN and FVKESK. V lost 3 bases, J lost 6 bases, and 5 bases stayed unmatched. The CDR3 runs to 14 residues. The CDR3 DNA reads as TGTGCCAGCAGCCAGAGGGGGCGCTCCAATGAGCAGTTCTTC. Translated: CASSQRGRSNEQFF.

The rearrangement joins TRBV12-3 or TRBV12-4 to TRBJ2-1, with D unresolved. V lost 8 bases, J lost 12 bases, and 17 bases lay in between. The CDR3 totals 12 residues. The CDR3 protein is CASSDGLQWQFF. The DNA of the CDR3 is TGTGCCAGCTCCGACGGTTTACAATGGCAGTTCTTC.

V and J are TRBV6-5 and TRBJ1-2; tentative D call: TRBD1 (5 bases). V lost 2 bases to trimming and J lost 3 bases, with 7 bases between them. Germline CDR1 and CDR2: MNHEY and SVGAGI. The length of the CDR3 is 13 residues. Written as DNA, the CDR3 is TGTGCCAGCAGTTACGGCAGGGACTATGGCTACACCTTC. Its translation is CASSYGRDYGYTF.

This chain uses TRBV27 with TRBJ1-5; D gene ambiguous. This CDR3 contains 15 residues. The germline CDR1 and CDR2 sequences are MNHEY and SMNVEV (reference sequence). Trimming took off 0 bases at V and 0 bases at J, with 6 bases between the two ends. CDR3 DNA: TGTGCCAGCAGTTTATCAGTCTATAGCAATCAGCCCCAGCATTTT. The encoded protein is CASSLSVYSNQPQHF.

In its sample, this clonotype was seen a few times. The chain links TRBV10-1 to TRBJ2-2; TRBD1 is a possible D gene (6 bases). Germline CDR1 WNHNN, CDR2 SYGVQD (reference sequence). V shed 6 bases and J shed 2 bases, with 10 bases lying between them. CDR3 size: 14 residues. DNA of the CDR3: TGCGCCAGCAGGGACAGCCCCAACACCGGGGAGCTGTTTTTT. Protein: CASRDSPNTGELFF.

This clonotype came up many times. This chain uses TRBV27 with TRBJ2-3, with D possibly being TRBD1 (5 bases). The CDR3 has 14 residues. The germline V and J ends were trimmed by 2 bases and 5 bases, with 11 bases remaining between them. Per the germline V gene, CDR1 is MNHEY and CDR2 is SMNVEV (reference sequence). CDR3 in amino acids: CASSLGHRGDTQYF. For the CDR3, the DNA is TGTGCCAGCAGTTTAGGACACCGCGGAGATACGCAGTATTTT.

This clonotype came up many times. The chain has TRBV7-9 and TRBJ2-5; 12 bases match TRBD1. V was clipped by 0 bases and J by 4 bases; unmatched bases: 3. CDR3 length: 16 amino acids. Looked up from germline, CDR1 is SEHNR and CDR2 is FQNEAQ (reference sequence). For the CDR3, the DNA is TGTGCCAGCAGCTTAGCGGGACAGGGGGCTGGAGAGACCCAGTACTTC. Its translation is CASSLAGQGAGETQYF.

The chain carries TRBV6-1 and TRBJ1-5, with TRBD1 as a possible D gene (6 bases). V dropped 6 bases and J dropped 5 bases, with 11 bases sitting between them. CDR1 is MNHNS and CDR2 is SASEGT in the germline V gene. The CDR3 is 13 amino acids. In DNA, the CDR3 is TGTGCCAGCAGGGACAGCCTTTATCAGCCCCAGCATTTT. It encodes CASRDSLYQPQHF.

With respect to this clonotype: A much larger clonotype is one base distant, so this may be a read error. CDR3 sequence: CASSDAGRDEAQYF. For the CDR3, the DNA is TGTGCCAGCAGTGACGCAGGGAGGGACGAGGCCCAGTACTTC. The rearrangement links TRBV6-1 to TRBJ2-5; TRBD2 agrees at 7 bases. Germline lookup yields CDR1 MNHNS and CDR2 SASEGT. The CDR3 length is 14 residues. Trimming cost V 3 bases and J 9 bases; bases outside gene matches: 10.

V gene TRBV12-5 combines with J gene TRBJ2-3; 8 bases match TRBD2. Germline V CDR1 and CDR2: LGHNT, FRNRAP. This CDR3 is 14 amino acids long. V shed 7 bases and J 0 bases; nucleotides not matched to a gene: 3. CDR3: CASARGVSTDTQYF. CDR3 bases: TGTGCTAGTGCGCGGGGGGTTAGCACAGATACGCAGTATTTT.

This clonotype was observed at least ten times. The chain combines TRBV20-1 with TRBJ1-2; a possible D gene is TRBD1 (6 bases). From germline, CDR1 is DFQATT and CDR2 SNEGSKA (reference sequence). The CDR3 contains 12 residues. The V end was cut by 5 bases, the J end by 2 bases, with 9 bases between. The CDR3 is CSAQQGNYGYTF. In nucleotides, the CDR3 is TGCAGTGCTCAACAGGGAAACTATGGCTACACCTTC.

The table lists this clonotype with a few counts. The chain uses TRBV7-9 and TRBJ1-4; D unclear. Germline values: CDR1 SEHNR, CDR2 FQNEAQ (reference sequence). CDR3 length equals 14 residues. Deletions cut 2 bases from V and 8 bases from J, with 12 bases between. The CDR3 DNA reads TGTGCCAGCAGCTTATTGCGCCAGCGGGAAAAACTGTTTTTT. It is translated as CASSLLRQREKLFF.

Regarding this clonotype: A far larger clone is only one base removed, so a read error is likely. The chain carries TRBV7-6 and TRBJ2-7; D is unresolved. The CDR3 length is 13 residues. Looked up from germline, CDR1 is SGHVS and CDR2 is FNYEAQ. The chain's CDR3 is CASSSDGSYGQYF. CDR3 nucleotides: TGTGCCAGCAGCTCAGACGGCTCCTACGGGCAGTACTTC. The variable domain in full, completed from reference TRBV7-6 and TRBJ2-7, reads GAGVSQSPRYKVTKRGQDVALRCDPISGHVSLYWYRQALGQGPEFLTYFNYEAQQDKSGLPNDRFSAERPEGSISTLTIQRTEQRDSAMYRCASSSDGSYGQYFGPGTRLTVT.

The gene calls are TRBV7-9 and TRBJ2-7; D is possibly TRBD1 or TRBD2 (5 bases each). The CDR3 length is 12 residues. The germline V gene encodes CDR1 SEHNR and CDR2 FQNEAQ (reference sequence). Trimming removed 6 bases from V and 6 bases from J, with 12 bases in between. CDR3 sequence: CASSGRDGEQYF. In nucleotides, the CDR3 is TGTGCCAGCAGTGGCCGGGACGGCGAGCAGTACTTC.

This clonotype was detected only a few times. The gene calls are TRBV2 and TRBJ2-1; TRBD1 agrees at 9 bases. Trimming took 6 bases from V and 8 from J; bases not matched to a gene: 8. The CDR3 has 14 amino acids. Germline values: CDR1 SNHLY, CDR2 FYNNEI. CDR3 protein: CASSTDRGVDEQFF. DNA for the CDR3: TGTGCCAGCAGCACGGACAGGGGAGTCGATGAGCAGTTCTTC.

This sequence joins TRBV25-1 and TRBJ2-7; D might be TRBD2 (6 bases). Germline V CDR1 and CDR2: MGHDK, SYGVNS. V lost 3 bases and J lost 2, with 11 bases in between. The CDR3 spans 14 residues. The DNA of the CDR3 is TGTGCCAGCAGTGAGGGGGGAACTACCTACGAGCAGTACTTC. This translates into CASSEGGTTYEQYF.

The rearrangement uses TRBV4-1 and TRBJ1-2; D not resolved. The CDR3 covers 17 residues. CDR1 is MGHRA, CDR2 YSYEKL, per germline. The V and J ends lost 0 bases and 0 bases respectively, with 14 bases between them. The CDR3 nucleotides read TGCGCCAGCAGCCAAGATTGGTCGGCCGGGACTAACTATGGCTACACCTTC. Protein: CASSQDWSAGTNYGYTF.

This clonotype came up many times. The J gene is TRBJ1-1, the V gene TRBV11-2; no firm D call. This CDR3 is 14 amino acids long. Germline V gene data show CDR1 as SGHAT and CDR2 as FQNNGV. V gave up 5 bases and J gave up 6 bases, with 16 bases separating them. CDR3 in DNA: TGTGCCAGCAGCGACGGACCTCGCGGAGCTGAAGCTTTCTTT. It encodes CASSDGPRGAEAFF. The entire variable domain, with the rest obtained from reference TRBV11-2 and TRBJ1-1, is as follows: EAGVAQSPRYKIIEKRQSVAFWCNPISGHATLYWYQQILGQGPKLLIQFQNNGVVDDSQLPKDRFSAERLKGVDSTLKIQPAKLEDSAVYLCASSDGPRGAEAFFGQGTRLTVV.

J is TRBJ1-2 and V is TRBV28; TRBD1 agrees at 10 bases. CDR3 length equals 16 residues. Trimming at V came to 6 bases and at J to 4 bases, leaving 11 bases not matched to a gene. The germline CDR1 and CDR2 sequences are MDHEN and SYDVKM. Here the CDR3 DNA reads TGTGCCAGCAGACTATCGACAGGGGGCCTGGGCTATGGCTACACCTTC. Encoded protein: CASRLSTGGLGYGYTF.

This clonotype showed up many times. The V and J genes are TRBV20-1 and TRBJ1-1; D unresolved. The CDR3 is 13 amino acids. Germline V lookup: CDR1 DFQATT, CDR2 SNEGSKA (reference sequence). Trimming left V 3 bases short and J 0 bases short, with 8 bases between. The CDR3 bases are TGCAGTGCTAGGGATAATCTGAACACTGAAGCTTTCTTT. This gives the protein CSARDNLNTEAFF.

This clonotype came up once. This chain uses TRBV12-3 or TRBV12-4 with TRBJ2-2, with 8 positions matching TRBD1. V shed 5 bases, J shed 8 bases, and the junction held 4 bases outside the gene matches. The CDR3 contains 13 residues. The CDR3 here is CASSDRGLGELFF. In DNA, the CDR3 is TGTGCCAGCAGTGACAGGGGTCTGGGGGAGCTGTTTTTT.

This clonotype has just a few counts. The chain recombines TRBV5-4 with TRBJ1-3, with D maybe TRBD1 (6 bases). V dropped 4 bases and J dropped 2 bases, with 10 bases sitting between them. CDR1 SGHNT and CDR2 YYREEE come from the germline V gene (reference sequence). The CDR3 has 14 amino acids. The CDR3 DNA is TGTGCCAGCAGCGCCAGGGGTGCTGGAAACACCATATATTTT. Translating gives CASSARGAGNTIYF.

This clonotype has a handful of counts. This chain links TRBV6-1 with TRBJ2-2, with TRBD1 identical over 10 bases. The junction had 7 bases not matched to a gene; V was cut back by 5 bases and J by 7 bases. The CDR3 contains 15 residues. Germline V lookup: CDR1 MNHNS, CDR2 SASEGT. DNA of the CDR3: TGTGCCAGCAGTAAGGACAGGGGGTCAGTCGGGGAGCTGTTTTTT. This gives the protein CASSKDRGSVGELFF.

This clonotype was counted ten times or more. This rearrangement joins TRBV20-1 to TRBJ1-1, with a tentative D call TRBD1 (6 bases). V lost 0 bases and J lost 0, with 8 bases in between. The CDR3 consists of 14 residues. Germline CDR1 and CDR2: DFQATT and SNEGSKA (reference sequence). CDR3: CSARDWDMNTEAFF. CDR3 bases: TGCAGTGCTAGAGATTGGGACATGAACACTGAAGCTTTCTTT.

This clonotype was detected only a few times. The chain is built from TRBV5-1 and TRBJ2-2; D remains ambiguous. The V end lost 0 bases, the J end lost 12 bases, and 15 bases lay between the germline ends. CDR1 is SGHRS, CDR2 YFSETQ, per germline. The CDR3 consists of 14 residues. The CDR3 here is CASSLAVGPWKLFF. The CDR3 DNA reads TGCGCCAGCAGCTTGGCGGTCGGCCCATGGAAGCTGTTTTTT.

V is TRBV5-1 and J is TRBJ1-5, with a possible D match to TRBD1 (5 bases). CDR3 size: 15 residues. The V and J ends lost 2 bases and 1 base respectively, with 10 bases between them. Germline V lookup: CDR1 SGHRS, CDR2 YFSETQ. CDR3 in amino acids: CASSFAGISNQPQHF. The CDR3, as DNA: TGCGCCAGCAGCTTCGCAGGGATCAGCAATCAGCCCCAGCATTTT.

The table lists this clonotype with a few counts. This CDR3 is CASSLRTHYSNQPQHF. The CDR3 DNA sequence: TGTGCCAGCAGCTTGCGGACGCATTATAGCAATCAGCCCCAGCATTTT. The rearrangement uses TRBV7-2 and TRBJ1-5; D is ambiguous. Germline V CDR1 and CDR2: SGHTA, FQGNSA. V lost 3 bases and J lost 0, with 12 bases in between. The CDR3 sequence is 16 residues long.